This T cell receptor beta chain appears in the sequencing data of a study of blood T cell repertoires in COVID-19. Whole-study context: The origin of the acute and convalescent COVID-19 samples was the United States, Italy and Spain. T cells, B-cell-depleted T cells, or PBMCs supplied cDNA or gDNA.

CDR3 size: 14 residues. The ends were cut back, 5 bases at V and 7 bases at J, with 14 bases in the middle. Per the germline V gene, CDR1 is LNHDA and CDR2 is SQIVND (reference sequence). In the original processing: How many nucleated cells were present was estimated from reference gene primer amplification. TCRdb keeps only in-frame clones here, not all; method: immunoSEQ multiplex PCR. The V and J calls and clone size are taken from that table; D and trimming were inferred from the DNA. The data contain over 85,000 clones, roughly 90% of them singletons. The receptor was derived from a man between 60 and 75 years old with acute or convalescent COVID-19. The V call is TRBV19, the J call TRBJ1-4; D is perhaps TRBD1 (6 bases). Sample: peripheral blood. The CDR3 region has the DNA TGTGCCAGTAGTGTACAGGGCACGGCTGAAAAACTGTTTTTT. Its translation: CASSVQGTAEKLFF.